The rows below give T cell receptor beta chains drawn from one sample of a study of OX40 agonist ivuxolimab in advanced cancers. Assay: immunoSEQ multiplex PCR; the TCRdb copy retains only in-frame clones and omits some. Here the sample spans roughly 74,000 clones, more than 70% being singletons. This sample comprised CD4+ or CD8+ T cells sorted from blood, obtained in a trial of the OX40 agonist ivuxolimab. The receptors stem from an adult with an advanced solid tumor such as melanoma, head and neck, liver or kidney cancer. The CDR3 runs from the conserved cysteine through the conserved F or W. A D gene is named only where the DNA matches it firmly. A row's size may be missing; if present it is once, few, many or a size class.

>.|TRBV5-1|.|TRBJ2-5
TGCGCCAGCAGCTTGAACGGTATTAGTGAAGAGACCCAGTACTTC
CASSLNGISEETQYF
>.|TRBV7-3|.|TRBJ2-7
TGTGCCAGCAGCTTCAAGGGTTACGAGCAGTACTTC
CASSFKGYEQYF
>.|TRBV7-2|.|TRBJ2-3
TGTGCCAGCAGCCCCAGGCTGGGTAGCACAGATACGCAGTATTTT
CASSPRLGSTDTQYF
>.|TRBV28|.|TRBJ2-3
TGTGCCTCGGGGACCCGAGGCACAGATACGCAGTATTTT
CASGTRGTDTQYF
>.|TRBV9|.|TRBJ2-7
TGTGCCAGCAGCGTAGGTTCGACGGCCCCCTACGAGCAGTACTTC
CASSVGSTAPYEQYF
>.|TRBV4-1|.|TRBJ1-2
TGCGCCAGCAGCCATCTGACGTCCCGGGTGAACTATGGCTACACCTTC
CASSHLTSRVNYGYTF
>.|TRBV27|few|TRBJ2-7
TGTGCCAGCAGTTTATCTCCCAGGGGTGAAGAGCAGTACTTC
CASSLSPRGEEQYF
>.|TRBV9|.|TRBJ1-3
TGTGCCAGCAGCGTGGGGGTGGGGGGGGAAGGAAACACCATATATTTT
CASSVGVGGEGNTIYF
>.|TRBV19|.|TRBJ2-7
TGTGCCAGTAGTCCGACGGGATTCAACTACGAGCAGTACTTC
CASSPTGFNYEQYF
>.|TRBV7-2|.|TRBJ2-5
TGTGCCAGCAGCTTGGACAGTCACTCAAAGGAGACCCAGTACTTC
CASSLDSHSKETQYF
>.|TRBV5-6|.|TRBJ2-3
TGTGCCAGCAGCGCCGGGCCGACCGAGGATACGCAGTATTTT
CASSAGPTEDTQYF
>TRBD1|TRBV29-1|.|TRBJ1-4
TGCAGCGTTCGACAGGGGGGTGAAAAACTGTTTTTT
CSVRQGGEKLFF
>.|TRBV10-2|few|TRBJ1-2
TGCGCCAGCAGTGCAGACTATGGCTACACCTTC
CASSADYGYTF
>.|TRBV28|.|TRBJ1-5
TGTGCCAGCACCAGGCCGGGACGGAGAACATATCAGCCCCAGCATTTT
CASTRPGRRTYQPQHF
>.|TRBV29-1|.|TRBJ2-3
TGCAGCGTTGAAGTTGGCAGCCCCACAGATACGCAGTATTTT
CSVEVGSPTDTQYF
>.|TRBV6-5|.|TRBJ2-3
TGTGCCAGCAGCCCCTCAAGGCCCACAGATACGCAGTATTTT
CASSPSRPTDTQYF
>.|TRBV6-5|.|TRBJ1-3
TGTGCCAGCAGCTCAGGACTGAACTCTGGAAACACCATATATTTT
CASSSGLNSGNTIYF
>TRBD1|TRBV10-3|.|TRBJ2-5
TGTGCCATCAGTAAGCCGGGACAGGGGCTTCGGAGAGGGACCCAGTACTTC
CAISKPGQGLRRGTQYF
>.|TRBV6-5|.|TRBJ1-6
TGTGCCAGCAGCACCGGGACACAAAATTCACCCCTCCACTTT
CASSTGTQNSPLHF
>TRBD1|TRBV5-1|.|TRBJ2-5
TGCGCCAGCAGCCCTGGAACAGGGGGCAGGAAAGAGACCCAGTACTTC
CASSPGTGGRKETQYF
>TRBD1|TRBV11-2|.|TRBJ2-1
TGTGCCAGCAGCCGAGGGCTTACAGGGGATAGGTCCTACAATGAGCAGTTCTTC
CASSRGLTGDRSYNEQFF
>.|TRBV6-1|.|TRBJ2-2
TGTGCCAGCAGTGGGGCAGACGCGGGGAGGACCGGGGAGCTGTTTTTT
CASSGADAGRTGELFF
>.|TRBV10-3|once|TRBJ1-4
TGTGCCATCAGTGAAAAACAGGGCCAAGGGAAACTGTTTTTT
CAISEKQGQGKLFF
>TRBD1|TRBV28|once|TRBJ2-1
TGTGCCAGCAGCACCTCGGGACAGGGGTTCAATGAGCAGTTCTTC
CASSTSGQGFNEQFF
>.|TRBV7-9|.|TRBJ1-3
TGTGCCAGCAGCTCCCGAGCGGGGCATATTGGAAACACCATATATTTT
CASSSRAGHIGNTIYF
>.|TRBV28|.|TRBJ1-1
TGTGCCAGTCCCCCTAGGCCTGCGGGCCTGAACACTGAAGCTTTCTTT
CASPPRPAGLNTEAFF
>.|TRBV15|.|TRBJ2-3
TGTGCCACCAGCGGCAGGCCAATCACAGATACGCAGTATTTT
CATSGRPITDTQYF
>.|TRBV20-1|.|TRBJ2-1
TGCAGTGCTAGGGGGGACGACGCGCAGTTCTTC
CSARGDDAQFF
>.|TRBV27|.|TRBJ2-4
TGTGCCAGCAGCCCCCGGGTGACAGAGCTAGCCAAAAACATTCAGTACTTC
CASSPRVTELAKNIQYF
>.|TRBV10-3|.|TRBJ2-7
TGTGCCAACGCCCGGGACAAGCTCTACGAGCAGTACTTC
CANARDKLYEQYF
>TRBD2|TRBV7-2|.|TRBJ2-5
TGTGCCAGCAGCTCTGGACTAGCGGGAGGGCCCTTGTACTTC
CASSSGLAGGPLYF
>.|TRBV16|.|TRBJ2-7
TGTGCCAGCAGCCAATTGGTCACCTACGAGCAGTACTTC
CASSQLVTYEQYF
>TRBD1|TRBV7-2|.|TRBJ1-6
TGTGCCAGCAGCCGTAGGGCAGGGGGTAATTCACCCCTCCACTTT
CASSRRAGGNSPLHF
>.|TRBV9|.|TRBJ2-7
TGTGCCAGCAGCGTAGGTACGGGAGCTCGCTACGAGCAGTACTTC
CASSVGTGARYEQYF
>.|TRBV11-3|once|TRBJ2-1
TGTGCCAGCAGCCCCCGGAGCGGACAGTTCGATGAGCAGTTCTTC
CASSPRSGQFDEQFF
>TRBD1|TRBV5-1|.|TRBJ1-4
TGCGCCAGCAGCTTGGCCGGCCGGACAGGGGATGAAAAACTGTTTTTT
CASSLAGRTGDEKLFF
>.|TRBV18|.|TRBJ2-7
TGTGCCAGCTCACCCACCTCAACATCCTCCTACGAGCAGTACTTC
CASSPTSTSSYEQYF
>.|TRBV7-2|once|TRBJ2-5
TGTGCCAGCAGCACTAGTGGGGGAGGTAAAGAGACCCAGTACTTC
CASSTSGGGKETQYF
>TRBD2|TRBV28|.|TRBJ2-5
TGTGCCAGCAGTTCCTCAAGCGGGGGGGAAAGGTGGACCCAGTACTTC
CASSSSSGGERWTQYF
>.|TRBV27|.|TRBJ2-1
TGTGCCAGCTCTTTCCGGGACATGAGGAATGAGCAGTTCTTC
CASSFRDMRNEQFF
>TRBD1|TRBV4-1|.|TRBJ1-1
TGCGCCAGCAGCCTTCGCGGGACAGCATTGAACACTGAAGCTTTCTTT
CASSLRGTALNTEAFF
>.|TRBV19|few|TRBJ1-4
TGTGCCAGTAGTATCCAGTCCGGACCAGAAAAACTGTTTTTT
CASSIQSGPEKLFF
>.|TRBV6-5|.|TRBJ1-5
TGTGCCAGCAGTTACTCCCTTCTTGGTCAGCCCCAGCATTTT
CASSYSLLGQPQHF
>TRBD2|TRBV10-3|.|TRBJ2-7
TGTGCCATCAGTGAGCCGGACGGGCGGGGAGCGGGAGAGCAGTACTTC
CAISEPDGRGAGEQYF
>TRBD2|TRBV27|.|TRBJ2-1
TGTGCCAGCAGTTCCATGATGGCGACTAGCGGGAGCCTTAATGAGCAGTTCTTC
CASSSMMATSGSLNEQFF